This TCR beta chain was captured in a study of Ad26.COV2.S vaccination and SARS-CoV-2 variants. The germline V gene has CDR1 SEHNR and CDR2 FQNEAQ (reference sequence). Losses at the gene ends were 5 bases for V and 5 bases for J; bases not matched to a gene: 10. The CDR3 sequence is 17 residues long. Sample treatment: around 19 received Ad26.COV2.S at low or high dose, single or two shots; several received placebo; per-sample allocation not given. Specimen acquisition occurred on day 63 following the initial vaccine or placebo injection. An Ad26 vector that expressed Wuhan-strain SARS-CoV-2 spike constituted the vaccine. The table came from immunoSEQ multiplex PCR; TCRdb's copy has only in-frame clones and leaves some out. This table holds approximately 280,000 clones, approximately 87% found once.

The sequence was obtained from a person between 18 and 60 years old who received the Ad26.COV2.S COVID-19 vaccine or a placebo. Sequenced here: peripheral blood, sampled in a trial of Ad26.COV2.S vaccine versus placebo. This chain joins TRBV7-9 and TRBJ2-4; 12 bases agree with TRBD2. DNA of the CDR3: TGTGCCAGCAGCCCCCCGCTAGCGGGAGGGTTTCAAAACATTCAGTACTTC. Its protein product is CASSPPLAGGFQNIQYF.